This T cell receptor (beta chain) was retrieved from a study of OX40 agonist ivuxolimab in advanced cancers. Repertoires were generated with immunoSEQ multiplex PCR, while TCRdb's copy carries only in-frame clones and drops some. The repertoire holds about 49,000 clones, 80% to 90% seen once, with over 1.5% in the top ten. A few counts support this clone. CDR3 length: 12 amino acids. From germline, CDR1 is MNHEY and CDR2 SMNVEV (reference sequence). V lost 8 bases and J lost 11; bases outside the gene matches: 11. The starting material was CD4+ or CD8+ T cells sorted from blood, obtained in a trial of the OX40 agonist ivuxolimab. This TCR came from an adult with an advanced solid tumor such as melanoma, head and neck, liver or kidney cancer. The chain carries TRBV27 and TRBJ1-2; TRBD1 matches 7 bases. The CDR3 is CASQSSGTAYTF. The CDR3 DNA reads as TGTGCCAGCCAGTCCTCCGGGACAGCGTACACCTTC.